This T cell receptor beta chain was recorded in a study of blood T cell repertoires in COVID-19. Study at large: The samples span acute and convalescent COVID-19 from the United States, Italy and Spain.

V lost 2 bases and J lost 5; bases outside the gene matches: 1. Germline V gene sequence: CDR1 MNHEY, CDR2 SVGAGI. This CDR3 comprises 14 residues. Authors' analysis steps: Amplification with reference gene primers provided the estimates of nucleated cell counts. Here immunoSEQ multiplex PCR was the method, and the copy in TCRdb shows in-frame clones only, minus some. The V and J calls and clone size are taken from that table; D and trimming were inferred from the DNA. This sample has approximately 290,000 clones, with around 89% found just once. The chain combines TRBV6-5 with TRBJ2-7; TRBD1 agrees at 12 bases. This clonotype was sampled from a man in his thirties or forties with acute or convalescent COVID-19. Sequenced material: peripheral blood. CDR3 in DNA: TGTGCCAGCAGTTACCGGGACAGGGGGCACGAGCAGTACTTC. This sequence encodes CASSYRDRGHEQYF.